Listed below are T cell receptor beta chains from one sample, sequenced in a study of blood T cells in healthy people across ages. MiXCR was run by TCRdb on the 5' RACE reads, yielding one entry per CDR3 protein. The sample records under 1 million distinct CDR3 sequences, around 45% being singletons. The specimen sequenced was blood. These receptors were taken from a man aged 60 to 75 in good health. The CDR3 runs from the conserved cysteine through the conserved F or W. The order of the fields is clone size, CDR3 length, D gene, J gene, V gene, CDR3 protein, CDR3 DNA. D genes are given only for firm matches. Size is omitted from some rows. Given values are once, few, many or a class for expanded clones.

. | 15 | . | TRBJ2-7 | TRBV20-1 | CSARDPQGQLGEQYF | TGCAGTGCTAGAGACCCGCAGGGCCAGTTAGGCGAGCAGTACTTC
. | 15 | . | TRBJ2-7 | TRBV6-6 | CANIQYSDTGYEQYF | TGTGCCAACATTCAATATTCGGACACAGGTTACGAGCAGTACTTC
. | 11 | . | TRBJ2-3 | TRBV7-2 | CASSLSNTQYF | TGTGCCAGCAGCTTGTCTAATACGCAGTATTTT
few | 12 | . | TRBJ1-1 | TRBV10-3 | CAIRQASTEAFF | TGTGCCATCAGACAAGCGAGCACTGAAGCTTTCTTT
few | 14 | TRBD1 | TRBJ2-7 | TRBV28 | CASVGGTGGDEQYF | TGTGCCAGTGTAGGCGGGACAGGGGGTGACGAGCAGTACTTC
. | 14 | TRBD1 | TRBJ2-5 | TRBV10-3 | CAISERGQGETQYF | TGTGCCATCAGTGAGAGGGGGCAGGGAGAGACCCAGTACTTC
. | 13 | . | TRBJ2-7 | TRBV20-1 | CSADRGGEYEQYF | TGCAGTGCTGATAGGGGAGGCGAGTACGAGCAGTACTTC
. | 12 | . | TRBJ2-2 | TRBV7-9 | CASSSNAGELFF | TGTGCCAGCAGCTCAAATGCCGGGGAGCTGTTTTTT
. | 13 | . | TRBJ2-3 | TRBV29-1 | CSVDGQSTDTQYF | TGCAGCGTTGACGGACAAAGCACAGATACGCAGTATTTT
. | 14 | TRBD1 | TRBJ1-4 | TRBV12-3/TRBV12-4 | CASSQDRSGEKLFF | TGTGCCAGCAGCCAGGACAGGTCGGGGGAAAAACTGTTTTTT
few | 18 | TRBD2 | TRBJ2-5 | TRBV5-1 | CASSLALAGAMYQETQYF | TGCGCCAGCAGCTTGGCTCTAGCGGGGGCGATGTACCAAGAGACCCAGTACTTC
many | 13 | . | TRBJ1-1 | TRBV12-3/TRBV12-4 | CASSKRGGTEAFF | TGTGCCAGCAGTAAAAGGGGTGGCACTGAAGCTTTCTTT
few | 16 | . | TRBJ2-7 | TRBV4-3 | CASSQVGAPGVHEQYF | TGCGCCAGCAGCCAAGTCGGCGCTCCAGGGGTCCACGAGCAGTACTTC
few | 16 | TRBD2 | TRBJ2-3 | TRBV7-2 | CASSPGTSGGKDTQYF | TGTGCCAGCAGCCCCGGGACTAGCGGGGGGAAGGATACGCAGTATTTT
few | 12 | . | TRBJ2-1 | TRBV11-3 | CASSPSVVEQFF | TGTGCCAGCAGCCCATCGGTGGTTGAGCAGTTCTTC
few | 16 | TRBD1 | TRBJ2-3 | TRBV9 | CASSVVDRGGTDTQYF | TGTGCCAGCAGCGTAGTGGACAGGGGAGGCACAGATACGCAGTATTTT
. | 14 | . | TRBJ2-1 | TRBV3-1 | CASSQVRRWETQFF | TGTGCCAGCAGCCAAGTACGGCGCTGGGAGACCCAGTTCTTC
. | 15 | TRBD1 | TRBJ2-6 | TRBV6-5 | CASKIDRAGANVLTF | TGTGCCAGCAAAATCGACAGGGCTGGGGCCAACGTCCTGACTTTC
. | 16 | . | TRBJ2-1 | TRBV6-2/TRBV6-3 | CASSYSGGGTYNEQFF | TGTGCCAGCAGTTACTCGGGAGGGGGGACCTACAATGAGCAGTTCTTC
once | 15 | . | TRBJ2-7 | TRBV9 | CASSVAPTFSYEQYF | TGTGCCAGCAGCGTAGCTCCTACATTCTCCTACGAGCAGTACTTC
. | 13 | . | TRBJ2-7 | TRBV28 | CASSFPQGYEQYF | TGTGCCAGCAGTTTCCCCCAGGGCTACGAGCAGTACTTC
. | 14 | . | TRBJ2-5 | TRBV12-3/TRBV12-4 | CASSVGAGPPTQYF | TGTGCCAGCAGTGTAGGGGCAGGCCCCCCGACCCAGTACTTC
. | 15 | . | TRBJ1-1 | TRBV27 | CASSTSFSQDTEAFF | TGTGCCAGCAGCACCTCTTTTTCTCAGGACACTGAAGCTTTCTTT
few | 14 | . | TRBJ1-2 | TRBV2 | CASTIDGLRGGYTF | TGTGCCAGCACTATCGACGGGCTCCGAGGTGGCTACACCTTC
. | 16 | . | TRBJ1-2 | TRBV20-1 | CSARVPGGRANYGYTF | TGCAGTGCTAGAGTCCCCGGTGGGAGGGCTAACTATGGCTACACCTTC
. | 16 | . | TRBJ2-7 | TRBV15 | CATSREGKGGWYEQYF | TGTGCCACCAGCAGAGAGGGGAAAGGAGGTTGGTACGAGCAGTACTTC
. | 15 | . | TRBJ2-7 | TRBV9 | CASSVDSRSYNKQYF | TGTGCCAGCAGCGTAGATAGCCGCTCCTACAATAAGCAGTACTTC
. | 15 | . | TRBJ2-7 | TRBV7-9 | CASSHTGTVSYEQYF | TGTGCCAGCAGCCATACAGGGACGGTATCTTACGAGCAGTACTTC
. | 16 | TRBD2 | TRBJ2-3 | TRBV4-3 | CASTESGAGGTDTQYF | TGCGCCAGCACTGAATCTGGAGCGGGGGGAACAGATACGCAGTATTTT
many | 14 | TRBD2 | TRBJ2-5 | TRBV10-3 | CAISELAGVETQYF | TGTGCCATCAGTGAGCTAGCGGGGGTAGAGACCCAGTACTTC
few | 14 | TRBD1 | TRBJ2-3 | TRBV20-1 | CSASWTGATDTQYF | TGCAGTGCCTCGTGGACAGGAGCCACAGATACGCAGTATTTT
. | 18 | TRBD2 | TRBJ2-5 | TRBV7-9 | CASSLGLAGCTVQETQYF | TGTGCCAGCAGCTTGGGACTAGCGGGGTGCACGGTCCAAGAGACCCAGTACTTC
. | 15 | . | TRBJ2-7 | TRBV27 | CASSFSISRVSEQYF | TGTGCCAGCAGTTTTTCCATCAGTAGGGTCTCTGAGCAGTACTTC
. | 15 | TRBD2 | TRBJ2-4 | TRBV6-5 | CASRPRGRDKNIQYF | TGTGCCAGCAGGCCGCGTGGGAGGGACAAAAACATTCAGTACTTC
. | 16 | . | TRBJ1-4 | TRBV4-3 | CASSQEAGGANAKLFF | TGCGCCAGCAGCCAAGAGGCAGGTGGGGCTAATGCAAAACTGTTTTTT
few | 16 | TRBD1 | TRBJ2-7 | TRBV6-2/TRBV6-3 | CASSYTNRQGNNEQYF | TGTGCCAGCAGTTACACTAACCGACAGGGGAACAACGAGCAGTACTTC
few | 16 | . | TRBJ2-7 | TRBV18 | CASSPRVSGNIYEQYF | TGTGCCAGCTCCCCACGGGTATCTGGGAATATCTACGAGCAGTACTTC
. | 17 | . | TRBJ1-4 | TRBV20-1 | CSARDLRGTFTNEKLFF | TGCAGTGCTAGAGATCTGCGGGGGACATTCACTAATGAAAAACTGTTTTTT
few | 14 | . | TRBJ1-2 | TRBV12-3/TRBV12-4 | CASSTPTGSIGYTF | TGTGCCAGCAGCACCCCCACAGGGTCGATTGGCTACACCTTC
few | 14 | . | TRBJ2-6 | TRBV2 | CASSERTGANVLTF | TGTGCCAGCAGTGAGCGGACCGGGGCCAACGTCCTGACTTTC
. | 15 | TRBD2 | TRBJ2-7 | TRBV24-1 | CAASDSGGGSYEQYF | TGTGCCGCCAGTGACTCCGGCGGGGGTTCCTACGAGCAGTACTTC
. | 13 | . | TRBJ2-1 | TRBV4-3 | CASSQGLPNEQFF | TGCGCCAGCAGCCAGGGACTTCCCAATGAGCAGTTCTTC
many | 17 | TRBD2 | TRBJ2-1 | TRBV5-1 | CASSSESGTRAYNEQFF | TGCGCCAGCAGCTCAGAGTCCGGGACTAGGGCCTACAATGAGCAGTTCTTC
few | 13 | . | TRBJ2-7 | TRBV7-9 | CASSLAGRTEQYF | TGTGCCAGCAGCTTAGCAGGGAGGACCGAGCAGTACTTC
once | 15 | TRBD1 | TRBJ1-3 | TRBV4-1 | CASSHDRGQGYTIYF | TGCGCCAGCAGCCACGACAGGGGGCAAGGCTACACCATATATTTT
. | 13 | . | TRBJ2-7 | TRBV7-9 | CASSLTGYYEQYF | TGTGCCAGCAGTCTTACCGGTTACTACGAGCAGTACTTC
once | 16 | . | TRBJ1-2 | TRBV20-1 | CSARDRRGNTNYGYTF | TGCAGTGCTAGAGATCGTCGGGGAAACACTAACTATGGCTACACCTTC